This TCR beta chain was observed in a study of blood T cell repertoires in COVID-19. Study at large: Sample material is recorded as cDNA or gDNA derived from T cells, B-cell-depleted T cells, or PBMCs.

Per the germline V gene, CDR1 is SGHRS and CDR2 is YFSETQ. The CDR3 covers 15 residues. V was trimmed by 2 bases and J by 2 bases, leaving 10 bases between them. Per the original methods: From reference gene primer amplification, estimates of nucleated cell counts were derived. The data were produced by immunoSEQ multiplex PCR, yet TCRdb's version contains in-frame clones alone and is incomplete. V, J and clone size reflect that table, while D and trimming were determined from the DNA. Of some 500,000 clones listed, less than 90% are singletons. The genes are TRBV5-1 and TRBJ2-2, with D uncertain. Material: peripheral blood. The sequence was collected from a woman in her 50s with COVID-19, enrolled during active disease. Here the CDR3 DNA reads TGCGCCAGCAGCTTCGGGTTCGGCAACACCGGGGAGCTGTTTTTT. As protein: CASSFGFGNTGELFF.